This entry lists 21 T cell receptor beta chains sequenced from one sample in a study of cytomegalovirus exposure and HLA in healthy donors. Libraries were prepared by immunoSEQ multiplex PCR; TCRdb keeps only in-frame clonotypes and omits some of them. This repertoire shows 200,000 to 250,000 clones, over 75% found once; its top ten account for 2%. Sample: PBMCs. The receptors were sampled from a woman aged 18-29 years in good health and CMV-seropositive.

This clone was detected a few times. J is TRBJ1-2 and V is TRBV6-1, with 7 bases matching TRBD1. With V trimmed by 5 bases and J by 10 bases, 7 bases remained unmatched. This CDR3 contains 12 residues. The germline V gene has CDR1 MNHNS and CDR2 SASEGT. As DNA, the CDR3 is TGTGCCAGCAGTACCTGGGACAGAGACTACACCTTC. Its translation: CASSTWDRDYTF.

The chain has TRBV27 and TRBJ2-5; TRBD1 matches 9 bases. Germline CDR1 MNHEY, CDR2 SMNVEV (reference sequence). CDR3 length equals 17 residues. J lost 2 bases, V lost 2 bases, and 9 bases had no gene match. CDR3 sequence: CASSLEAADRGQETQYF. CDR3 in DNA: TGTGCCAGCAGTTTAGAAGCCGCCGACAGGGGGCAAGAGACCCAGTACTTC.

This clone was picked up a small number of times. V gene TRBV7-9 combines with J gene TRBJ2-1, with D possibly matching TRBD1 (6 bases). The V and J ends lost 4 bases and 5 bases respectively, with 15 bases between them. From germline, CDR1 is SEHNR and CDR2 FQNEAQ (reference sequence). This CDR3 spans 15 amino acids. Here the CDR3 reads CASSSTKRGNNEQFF. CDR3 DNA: TGTGCCAGCAGCTCCACGAAGAGGGGGAACAATGAGCAGTTCTTC.

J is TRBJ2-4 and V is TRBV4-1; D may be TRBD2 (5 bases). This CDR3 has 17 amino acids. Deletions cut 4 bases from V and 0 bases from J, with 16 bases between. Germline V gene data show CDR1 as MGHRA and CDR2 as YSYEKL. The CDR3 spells CASSRGGLVLAKNIQYF. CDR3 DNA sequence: TGCGCCAGCAGCCGTGGCGGGTTGGTGCTAGCCAAAAACATTCAGTACTTC.

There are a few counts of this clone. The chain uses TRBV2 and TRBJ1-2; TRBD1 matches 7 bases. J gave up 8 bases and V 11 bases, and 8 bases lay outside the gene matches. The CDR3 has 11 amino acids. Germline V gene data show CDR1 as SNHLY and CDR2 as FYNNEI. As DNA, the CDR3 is TGTGCCGGAGTGACAGGGCAAGGCTACACCTTC. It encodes CAGVTGQGYTF.

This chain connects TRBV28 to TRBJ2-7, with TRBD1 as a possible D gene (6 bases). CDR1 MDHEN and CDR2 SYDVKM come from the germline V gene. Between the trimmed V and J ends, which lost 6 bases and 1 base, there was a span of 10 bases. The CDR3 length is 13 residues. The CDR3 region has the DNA TGTGCCAGCAGGCTTACAGGGTCCTACGAGCAGTACTTC. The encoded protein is CASRLTGSYEQYF.

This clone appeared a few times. The DNA of the CDR3 is TGCGCCAGCAGTGAGGGACAGTTCACTGAAGCTTTCTTT. It codes for CASSEGQFTEAFF. This chain joins TRBV10-1 and TRBJ1-1, with D possibly matching TRBD1 (6 bases). V lost 2 bases to trimming and J lost 4 bases, with 8 bases between them. The germline V gene has CDR1 WNHNN and CDR2 SYGVQD (reference sequence). This CDR3 has 13 amino acids.

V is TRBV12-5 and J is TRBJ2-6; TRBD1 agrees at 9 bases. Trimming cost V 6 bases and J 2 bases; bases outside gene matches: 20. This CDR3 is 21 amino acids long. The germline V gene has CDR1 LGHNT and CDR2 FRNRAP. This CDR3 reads CASGRPSTGTGISPGANVLTF. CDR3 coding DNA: TGTGCTAGTGGCCGACCTTCAACCGGGACAGGGATATCCCCTGGGGCCAACGTCCTGACTTTC.

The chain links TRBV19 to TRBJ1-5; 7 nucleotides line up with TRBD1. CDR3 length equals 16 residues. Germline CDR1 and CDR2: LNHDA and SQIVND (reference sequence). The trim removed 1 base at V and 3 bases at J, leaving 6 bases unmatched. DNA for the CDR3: TGTGCCAGTAGTATAGCGTCGACAGGGTACAATCAGCCCCAGCATTTT. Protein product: CASSIASTGYNQPQHF. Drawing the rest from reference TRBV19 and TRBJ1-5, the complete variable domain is DGGITQSPKYLFRKEGQNVTLSCEQNLNHDAMYWYRQDPGQGLRLIYYSQIVNDFQKGDIAEGYSVSREKKESFPLTVTSAQKNPTAFYLCASSIASTGYNQPQHFGDGTRLSIL.

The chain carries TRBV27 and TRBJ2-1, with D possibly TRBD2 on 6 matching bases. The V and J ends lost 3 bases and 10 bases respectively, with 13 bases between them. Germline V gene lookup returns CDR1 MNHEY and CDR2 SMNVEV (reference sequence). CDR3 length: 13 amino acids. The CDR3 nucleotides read TGTGCCAGCAGTTTCGGGGCAGCGGGCGAGCAGTTCTTC. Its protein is CASSFGAAGEQFF.

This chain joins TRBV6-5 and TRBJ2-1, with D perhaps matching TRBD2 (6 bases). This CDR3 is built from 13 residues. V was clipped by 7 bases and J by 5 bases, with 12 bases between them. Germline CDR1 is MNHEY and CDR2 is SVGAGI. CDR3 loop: CASNRGTDNEQFF. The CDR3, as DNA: TGTGCCAGCAACCGCGGGACCGACAATGAGCAGTTCTTC.

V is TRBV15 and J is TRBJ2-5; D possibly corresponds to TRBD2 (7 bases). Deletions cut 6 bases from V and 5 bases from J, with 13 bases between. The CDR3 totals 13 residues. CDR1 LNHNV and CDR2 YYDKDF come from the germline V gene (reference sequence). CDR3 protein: CATRGGGGETQYF. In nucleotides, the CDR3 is TGTGCCACCAGGGGAGGGGGAGGGGAGACCCAGTACTTC.

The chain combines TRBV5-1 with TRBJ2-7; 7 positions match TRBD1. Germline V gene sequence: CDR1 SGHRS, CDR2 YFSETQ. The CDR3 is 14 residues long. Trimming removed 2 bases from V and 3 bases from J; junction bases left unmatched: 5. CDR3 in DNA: TGCGCCAGCAGCTTCTCGACAGGGTTCTACGAGCAGTACTTC. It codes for CASSFSTGFYEQYF.

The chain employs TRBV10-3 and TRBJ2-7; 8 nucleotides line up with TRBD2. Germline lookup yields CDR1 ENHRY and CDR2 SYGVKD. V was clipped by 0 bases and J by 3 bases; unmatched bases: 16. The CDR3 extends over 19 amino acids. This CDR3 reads CAISESLTGLEMGNYEQYF. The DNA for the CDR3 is TGTGCCATCAGTGAGTCCTTGACGGGACTAGAAATGGGGAACTACGAGCAGTACTTC.

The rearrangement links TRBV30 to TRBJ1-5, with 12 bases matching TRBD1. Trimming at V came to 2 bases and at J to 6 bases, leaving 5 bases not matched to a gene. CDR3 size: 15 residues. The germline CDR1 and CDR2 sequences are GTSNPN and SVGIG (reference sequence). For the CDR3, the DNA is TGTGCCTGGAGTACCGGGACAGGGGGCGGTCAGCCCCAGCATTTT. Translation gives CAWSTGTGGGQPQHF.

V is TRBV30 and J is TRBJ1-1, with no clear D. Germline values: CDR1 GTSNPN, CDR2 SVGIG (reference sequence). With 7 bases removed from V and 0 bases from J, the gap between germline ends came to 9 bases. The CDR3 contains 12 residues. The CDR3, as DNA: TGTGCCTTATCGGTATTGAACACTGAAGCTTTCTTT. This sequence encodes CALSVLNTEAFF. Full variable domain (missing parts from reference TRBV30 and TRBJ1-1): SQTIHQWPATLVQPVGSPLSLECTVEGTSNPNLYWYRQAAGRGLQLLFYSVGIGQISSEVPQNLSASRPQDRQFILSSKKLLLSDSGFYLCALSVLNTEAFFGQGTRLTVV.

The CDR3 sequence is CASSWGDRRGETQYF. The CDR3 region has the DNA TGCGCCAGCAGCTGGGGGGACAGGCGGGGAGAGACCCAGTACTTC. The chain couples TRBV5-1 to TRBJ2-5, with TRBD1 matching 8 bases. The length of the CDR3 is 15 residues. The V gene's germline CDR1 is SGHRS and CDR2 YFSETQ. Unmatched junction bases numbered 8, after V lost 3 bases and J lost 4 bases.

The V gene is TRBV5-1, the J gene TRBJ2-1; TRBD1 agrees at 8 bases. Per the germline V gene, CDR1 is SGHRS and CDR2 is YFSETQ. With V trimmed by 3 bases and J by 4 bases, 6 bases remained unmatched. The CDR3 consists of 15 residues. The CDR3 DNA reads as TGCGCCAGCAGCTCAGGACAGGGAATTTACAATGAGCAGTTCTTC. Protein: CASSSGQGIYNEQFF.

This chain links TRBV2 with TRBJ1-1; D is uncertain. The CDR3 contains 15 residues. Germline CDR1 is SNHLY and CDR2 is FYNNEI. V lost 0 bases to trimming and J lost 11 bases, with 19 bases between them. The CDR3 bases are TGTGCCAGCAGTGAAGCGAGGAGACCGCGCTCGGGGGCTTTCTTT. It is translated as CASSEARRPRSGAFF.

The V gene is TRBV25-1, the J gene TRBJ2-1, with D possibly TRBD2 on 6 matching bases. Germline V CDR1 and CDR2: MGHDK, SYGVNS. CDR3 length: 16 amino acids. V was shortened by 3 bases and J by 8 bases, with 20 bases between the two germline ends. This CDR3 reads CASSDHGLRHRDEQFF. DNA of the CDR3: TGTGCCAGCAGTGACCATGGACTACGCCACCGCGATGAGCAGTTCTTC.

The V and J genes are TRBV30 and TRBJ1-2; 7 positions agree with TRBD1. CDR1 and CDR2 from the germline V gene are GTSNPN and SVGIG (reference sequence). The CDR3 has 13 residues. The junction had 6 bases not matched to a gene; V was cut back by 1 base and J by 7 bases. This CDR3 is CAWSETGLGGYTF. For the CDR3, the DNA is TGTGCCTGGAGTGAGACAGGGTTGGGTGGCTACACCTTC.